What follows describes a single T cell receptor beta chain. Its antigen is currently unknown. This sample was taken from a study of cytomegalovirus exposure and HLA in healthy donors. Findings of the study overall: The availability of immune exposure information extended only to CMV serostatus. A later analysis found that most CMV-associated TCR beta chains appeared HLA-restricted. It was reported that the classifier diagnosed cytomegalovirus status with high specificity and sensitivity in both the original and validation cohorts. It was confirmed in vitro that three of the CMV-associated chains were specific for CMV antigens.

PCR primers comprised 60 Vbeta and 13 Jbeta primers. Produced via immunoSEQ multiplex PCR; TCRdb's table is partial and in-frame only. The listing contains some 200,000 clones. In germline, CDR1 is SNHLY, CDR2 FYNNEI. The CDR3 length is 16 residues. Between the trimmed V and J ends, which lost 6 bases and 3 bases, there was a span of 18 bases. This sequence joins TRBV2 and TRBJ1-5, with D possibly TRBD1 on 6 matching bases. Specimen: PBMCs. This clonotype originated in a man between 25 and 39 years old in good health and CMV-seronegative. The CDR3 nucleotides are TGTGCCAGCAGGGGGCTGGACAGTACGGCCAATCAGCCCCAGCATTTT. This gives the protein CASRGLDSTANQPQHF. Drawing the rest from reference TRBV2 and TRBJ1-5, the complete variable domain is EPEVTQTPSHQVTQMGQEVILRCVPISNHLYFYWYRQILGQKVEFLVSFYNNEISEKSEIFDDQFSVERPDGSNFTLKIRSTKLEDSAMYFCASRGLDSTANQPQHFGDGTRLSIL.